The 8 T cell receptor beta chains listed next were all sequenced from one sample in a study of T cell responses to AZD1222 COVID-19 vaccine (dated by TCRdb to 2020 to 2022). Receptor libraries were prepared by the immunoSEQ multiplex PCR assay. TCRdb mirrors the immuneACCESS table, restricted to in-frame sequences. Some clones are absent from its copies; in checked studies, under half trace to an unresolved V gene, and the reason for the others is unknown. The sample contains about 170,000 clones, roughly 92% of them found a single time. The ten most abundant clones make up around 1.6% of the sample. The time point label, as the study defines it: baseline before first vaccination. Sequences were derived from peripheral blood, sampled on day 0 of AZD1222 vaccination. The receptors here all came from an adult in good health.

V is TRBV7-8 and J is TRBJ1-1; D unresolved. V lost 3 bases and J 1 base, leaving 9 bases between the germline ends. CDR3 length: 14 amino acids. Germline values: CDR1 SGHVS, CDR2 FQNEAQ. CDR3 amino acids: CASSFGQTNTEAFF. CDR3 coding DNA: TGTGCCAGCAGCTTCGGTCAGACGAACACTGAAGCTTTCTTT.

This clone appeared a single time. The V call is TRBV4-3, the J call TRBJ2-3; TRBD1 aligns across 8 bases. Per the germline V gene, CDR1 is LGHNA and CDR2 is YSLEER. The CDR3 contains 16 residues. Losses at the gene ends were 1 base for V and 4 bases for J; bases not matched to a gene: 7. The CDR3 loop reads CASSQARTGFADTQYF. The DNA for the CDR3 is TGCGCCAGCAGCCAAGCTAGGACAGGGTTTGCAGATACGCAGTATTTT.

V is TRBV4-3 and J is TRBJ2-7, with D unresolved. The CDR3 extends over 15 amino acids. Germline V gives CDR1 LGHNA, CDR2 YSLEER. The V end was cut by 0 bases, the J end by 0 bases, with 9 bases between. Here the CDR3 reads CASSQDQELSYEQYF. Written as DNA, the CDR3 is TGCGCCAGCAGCCAAGATCAGGAACTCTCCTACGAGCAGTACTTC.

The CDR3 loop is CAGPPQGDTQYF. The CDR3 DNA reads TGTGCCGGTCCCCCCCAGGGAGATACGCAGTATTTT. The chain is built from TRBV3-1 (or the pseudogene TRBV3-2) and TRBJ2-3; D possibly corresponds to TRBD1 (5 bases). CDR1 is LGHDT and CDR2 is YNNKEL in the germline V gene (reference sequence). Between the trimmed V and J ends, which lost 11 bases and 5 bases, there was a span of 14 bases. This CDR3 comprises 12 residues.

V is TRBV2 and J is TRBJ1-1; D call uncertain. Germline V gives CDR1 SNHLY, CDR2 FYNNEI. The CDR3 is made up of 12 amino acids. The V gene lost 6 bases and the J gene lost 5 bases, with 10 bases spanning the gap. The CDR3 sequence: CASSRRETEAFF. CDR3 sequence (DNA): TGTGCCAGCAGCCGTCGAGAGACTGAAGCTTTCTTT.

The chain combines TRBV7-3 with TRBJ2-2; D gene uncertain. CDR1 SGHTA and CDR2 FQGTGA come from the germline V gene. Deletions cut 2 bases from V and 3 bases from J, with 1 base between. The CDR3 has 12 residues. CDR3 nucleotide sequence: TGTGCCAGCAGCTTATACACCGGGGAGCTGTTTTTT. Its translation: CASSLYTGELFF.

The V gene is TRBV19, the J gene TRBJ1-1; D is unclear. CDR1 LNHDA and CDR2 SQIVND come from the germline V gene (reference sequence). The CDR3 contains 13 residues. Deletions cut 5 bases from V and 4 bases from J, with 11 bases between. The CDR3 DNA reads TGTGCCAGTAGTTTCCGGACGAGCACTGAAGCTTTCTTT. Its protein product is CASSFRTSTEAFF.

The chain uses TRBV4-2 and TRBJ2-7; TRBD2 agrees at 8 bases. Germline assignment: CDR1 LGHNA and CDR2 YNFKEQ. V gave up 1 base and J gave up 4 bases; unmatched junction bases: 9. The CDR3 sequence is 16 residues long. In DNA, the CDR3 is TGTGCCAGCAGCCAAGTTTCGGGGGGGACGGTATACGAGCAGTACTTC. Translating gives CASSQVSGGTVYEQYF.